The 26 T cell receptor beta chains in this list originate from one sample, sequenced in a study of shared T cell receptors in the human thymus (dated by TCRdb to about 2021). Library prep was done by the immunoSEQ multiplex PCR assay. The source is immuneACCESS, and TCRdb retained only in-frame sequences with V and J called. Part of the clones is not carried over; for the studies checked, unresolved V genes explain less than half of this, and the remainder is unexplained. Across this sample there are more than 550,000 clones, with approximately 83% seen only once. The ten largest clones represent around 0.01% of the sample. This sample also appeared in a second study, on human thymus T cells.

The sample was thymocytes. All receptors come from a girl under three years old with a congenital heart defect. Donor details come from another sample of the same person, matched by shared clones.

This clone was seen a handful of times. V and J are TRBV30 and TRBJ1-6; D is unclear. The CDR3 totals 15 residues. CDR1 and CDR2 (germline): GTSNPN, SVGIG (reference sequence). Trimming left V 4 bases short and J 6 bases short, with 16 bases between. DNA of the CDR3: TGTGCCTGGATCCCTAGATACTTTACTAATTCACCCCTCCACTTT. It codes for CAWIPRYFTNSPLHF.

The chain joins TRBV2 to TRBJ1-4, with TRBD1 as a possible D gene (6 bases). V was clipped by 7 bases and J by 4 bases, with 13 bases between them. The CDR3 is 14 residues long. CDR1 is SNHLY and CDR2 is FYNNEI in the germline V gene. The CDR3, as DNA: TGTGCCAGCATATTCGGGGGGCTTAATGAAAAACTGTTTTTT. The encoded protein is CASIFGGLNEKLFF.

V is TRBV2 and J is TRBJ1-6; 9 bases map to TRBD1. The CDR3 loop spans 16 amino acids. The V segment lost 6 bases and the J segment 9 bases; nucleotides outside the gene matches: 12. Germline loops: CDR1 SNHLY, CDR2 FYNNEI. The CDR3 DNA is TGTGCCAGCAGACCCGGGACAGGGTGTTTTAGTTCACCCCTCCACTTT. It encodes CASRPGTGCFSSPLHF.

The rearrangement joins TRBV5-1 to TRBJ2-5; 10 bases match TRBD1. Germline V gene data show CDR1 as SGHRS and CDR2 as YFSETQ. CDR3 length equals 15 residues. J gave up 2 bases and V 4 bases, and 5 bases lay outside the gene matches. As DNA, the CDR3 is TGCGCCAGCAGCCCCGGGACAGGGGCGCAAGAGACCCAGTACTTC. It yields the protein CASSPGTGAQETQYF.

The rearrangement uses TRBV5-4 and TRBJ1-2, with D tentatively TRBD1 (5 bases). CDR3 length equals 17 residues. Germline V gives CDR1 SGHNT, CDR2 YYREEE (reference sequence). Trimming removed 4 bases from V and 4 bases from J, with 23 bases in between. The CDR3 reads CASSPYRNRGLPYGYTF. In DNA, the CDR3 is TGTGCCAGCAGCCCTTACAGGAACCGAGGTCTACCCTATGGCTACACCTTC.

This clone was seen a single time. The chain links TRBV2 to TRBJ2-1, with TRBD1 identical over 8 bases. Germline CDR1 and CDR2: SNHLY and FYNNEI. The CDR3 runs 15 residues. Trimming removed 4 bases from V and 3 bases from J; junction bases left unmatched: 5. CDR3 residues: CASSGAGGLYNEQFF. The CDR3 DNA reads as TGTGCCAGCAGTGGGGCAGGGGGCCTCTACAATGAGCAGTTCTTC. The complete variable domain, with remaining parts taken from reference TRBV2 and TRBJ2-1, reads EPEVTQTPSHQVTQMGQEVILRCVPISNHLYFYWYRQILGQKVEFLVSFYNNEISEKSEIFDDQFSVERPDGSNFTLKIRSTKLEDSAMYFCASSGAGGLYNEQFFGPGTRLTVL.

V usage is TRBV5-1 and J usage is TRBJ1-6; 7 positions agree with TRBD1. After removal of 4 bases from V and 6 bases from J, the junction contained 7 bases not matched to a gene. Germline values: CDR1 SGHRS, CDR2 YFSETQ. The CDR3 sequence is 15 residues long. DNA for the CDR3: TGCGCCAGCAGCCATCATCAGGGGGGTAATTCACCCCTCCACTTT. Amino acid sequence: CASSHHQGGNSPLHF. The variable domain in full, completed from reference TRBV5-1 and TRBJ1-6, reads KAGVTQTPRYLIKTRGQQVTLSCSPISGHRSVSWYQQTPGQGLQFLFEYFSETQRNKGNFPGRFSGRQFSNSRSEMNVSTLELGDSALYLCASSHHQGGNSPLHFGNGTRLTVT.

For this clone: One end of the junction varies from germline; a read error may be responsible. The chain joins TRBV7-7 to TRBJ2-5; 11 bases map to TRBD2. Germline V gene lookup returns CDR1 SSHAT and CDR2 FNYEAQ (reference sequence). CDR3 length equals 19 residues. This CDR3 reads CASSLAPHGSGGDQETQYF. The CDR3 region has the DNA TGTGCTAGCAGCTTAGCGCCTCATGGTAGCGGGGGGGATCAAGAGACCCAGTACTTC.

CDR3 sequence: CASGTSGGADTQYF. In DNA form, the CDR3 reads TGTGCCAGCGGGACTAGCGGGGGGGCAGATACGCAGTATTTT. The chain couples TRBV11-2 to TRBJ2-3; 16 bases are shared with TRBD2. Germline lookup yields CDR1 SGHAT and CDR2 FQNNGV. CDR3 length: 14 residues. With V trimmed by 8 bases and J by 4 bases, 0 bases remained unmatched. The variable domain in full, completed from reference TRBV11-2 and TRBJ2-3, reads EAGVAQSPRYKIIEKRQSVAFWCNPISGHATLYWYQQILGQGPKLLIQFQNNGVVDDSQLPKDRFSAERLKGVDSTLKIQPAKLEDSAVYLCASGTSGGADTQYFGPGTRLTVL.

The chain links TRBV5-6 to TRBJ1-6; D gene unclear. Germline V gene data show CDR1 as SGHDT and CDR2 as YYEEEE. Trimming took 0 bases from V and 0 from J, leaving 10 bases between them. This CDR3 region has 17 residues. The CDR3, as DNA: TGTGCCAGCAGCTTGGGTACCACAACCTCCTATAATTCACCCCTCCACTTT. Translation gives CASSLGTTTSYNSPLHF. Full variable domain (remainder filled in from reference TRBV5-6 and TRBJ1-6): DAGVTQSPTHLIKTRGQQVTLRCSPKSGHDTVSWYQQALGQGPQFIFQYYEEEERQRGNFPDRFSGHQFPNYSSELNVNALLLGDSALYLCASSLGTTTSYNSPLHFGNGTRLTVT.

The genes are TRBV27 and TRBJ2-7; possible D gene TRBD1, 6 bases. The V gene lost 5 bases and the J gene lost 2 bases, with 16 bases spanning the gap. Germline CDR1 is MNHEY and CDR2 is SMNVEV (reference sequence). This CDR3 region has 15 residues. Here the CDR3 reads CASSPPGHLTYEQYF. The CDR3 region has the DNA TGTGCCAGCAGTCCCCCGGGACACTTAACCTACGAGCAGTACTTC.

The chain couples TRBV28 to TRBJ2-3; 9 positions match TRBD2. Germline V CDR1 and CDR2: MDHEN, SYDVKM. Germline trimming cut 3 bases from V and 5 bases from J; bases unmatched to any gene: 3. The CDR3 is 14 residues long. The CDR3 is CASSFRLAEDTQYF. CDR3 nucleotides: TGTGCCAGCAGTTTTCGACTAGCGGAAGATACGCAGTATTTT.

The chain employs TRBV13 and TRBJ1-3; D may be TRBD1 (6 bases). V was clipped by 5 bases and J by 1 base, with 21 bases between them. The CDR3 is 18 amino acids. From germline, CDR1 is PRHDT and CDR2 FYEKMQ (reference sequence). CDR3 sequence: CASSRVTQGQSSGNTIYF. Written as DNA, the CDR3 is TGTGCCAGCAGCCGCGTCACACAGGGACAATCATCTGGAAACACCATATATTTT.

CDR3 nucleotides: TGTGCCAGCAGTCGTAATGGGACACTCAACGTCCTGACTTTC. Residues: CASSRNGTLNVLTF. J is TRBJ2-6 and V is TRBV6-6, with D possibly being TRBD1 (6 bases). V was pared by 5 bases and J by 9 bases, with 14 bases between. CDR1 MNHNY and CDR2 SVGAGI come from the germline V gene (reference sequence). The CDR3 sequence is 14 residues long.

V usage is TRBV5-5 and J usage is TRBJ1-2; perhaps TRBD1 as D (5 bases). The CDR3 runs 13 residues. Deletions cut 4 bases from V and 8 bases from J, with 15 bases between. The germline V gene encodes CDR1 SGHKS and CDR2 YYEKEE (reference sequence). The CDR3 DNA sequence: TGTGCCAGCAGCCTGGGGCCCAAGGAGGGCTACACCTTC. This sequence encodes CASSLGPKEGYTF. Filled out from reference TRBV5-5 and TRBJ1-2, the complete variable domain reads DAGVTQSPTHLIKTRGQQVTLRCSPISGHKSVSWYQQVLGQGPQFIFQYYEKEERGRGNFPDRFSARQFPNYSSELNVNALLLGDSALYLCASSLGPKEGYTFGSGTRLTVV.

This chain joins TRBV6-5 and TRBJ1-1; D is uncertain. This CDR3 region has 15 residues. V was pared by 0 bases and J by 4 bases, with 12 bases between. Germline CDR1 reads MNHEY; CDR2 reads SVGAGI. The CDR3 spells CASSYSRGSVTEAFF. CDR3 coding DNA: TGTGCCAGCAGTTACTCCCGGGGTTCCGTCACTGAAGCTTTCTTT.

This clone has more than one count but fewer than ten. The chain combines TRBV10-2 with TRBJ2-2; weak D call: TRBD1 (6 bases). There are 14 residues in the CDR3. The germline V gene encodes CDR1 WSHSY and CDR2 SAAADI. Trimming pared 9 bases from V and 7 bases from J, leaving 18 bases between. This chain's CDR3 is CASRDQGTSGELFF. DNA for the CDR3: TGCGCCAGTCGTGATCAGGGGACGAGCGGGGAGCTGTTTTTT.

The chain is built from TRBV29-1 and TRBJ2-2; perhaps TRBD1 as D (5 bases). Trimming stripped 3 bases from V and 7 bases from J, with 12 bases between. The CDR3 length is 13 residues. The V gene's germline CDR1 is SQVTM and CDR2 ANQGSEA. The CDR3 DNA sequence: TGCAGCGTTGAGATGGACACTGTCGGGGAGCTGTTTTTT. Translation gives CSVEMDTVGELFF.

CDR3 in DNA: TGCGCCAGCAGCCAAGATTGGGGACAGGGGGCTGGAGGCTACACCTTC. Translated, it gives CASSQDWGQGAGGYTF. The chain combines TRBV4-3 with TRBJ1-2, with 12 bases fitting TRBD1. The V and J ends lost 0 bases and 8 bases, in that order; junction bases with no gene match: 7. The CDR3 sequence is 16 residues long. Germline CDR1 is LGHNA and CDR2 is YSLEER.

This chain joins TRBV29-1 and TRBJ1-1; perhaps TRBD1 as D (5 bases). Trimming took off 7 bases at V and 3 bases at J, with 12 bases between the two ends. This CDR3 has 12 residues. CDR1 and CDR2 from the germline V gene are SQVTM and ANQGSEA. Here the CDR3 DNA reads TGCAGCGCCCGATGGGGGGACACTGAAGCTTTCTTT. Translating it yields CSARWGDTEAFF.

The chain carries TRBV2 and TRBJ1-1; 7 nucleotides match TRBD1. CDR3 size: 15 residues. Trimming cost V 8 bases and J 4 bases; bases outside gene matches: 13. Germline loops: CDR1 SNHLY, CDR2 FYNNEI. The CDR3 sequence is CASSWTGLEPTEAFF. DNA for the CDR3: TGTGCCAGCTCCTGGACAGGTTTAGAGCCCACTGAAGCTTTCTTT.

V usage is TRBV7-2 and J usage is TRBJ1-6, with TRBD1 identical over 7 bases. Germline trimming cut 3 bases from V and 5 bases from J; bases unmatched to any gene: 4. This CDR3 has 15 residues. Germline V gene data show CDR1 as SGHTA and CDR2 as FQGNSA. The CDR3 DNA reads as TGTGCCAGCAGCTTCGTTGACAGGGATAATTCACCCCTCCACTTT. Protein: CASSFVDRDNSPLHF.

This chain links TRBV14 with TRBJ1-1; D gene unclear. Germline assignment: CDR1 SGHDN and CDR2 FVKESK. This CDR3 is 19 amino acids long. V was shortened by 4 bases and J by 0 bases, with 24 bases between the two germline ends. The CDR3 spells CASSLLPGRENRMNTEAFF. CDR3 nucleotides: TGTGCCAGCAGCCTACTCCCCGGACGGGAAAATCGCATGAACACTGAAGCTTTCTTT.

V usage is TRBV19 and J usage is TRBJ2-7; 10 nucleotides agree with TRBD1. CDR1 and CDR2 from the germline V gene are LNHDA and SQIVND (reference sequence). The CDR3 runs 15 residues. The junction had 9 bases not matched to a gene; V was cut back by 5 bases and J by 5 bases. The CDR3 coding sequence is TGTGCCAGTAGTCACCCGGGACAGGGGTTCAACGAGCAGTACTTC. Translated, it gives CASSHPGQGFNEQYF. The full variable domain, completed using reference TRBV19 and TRBJ2-7, is DGGITQSPKYLFRKEGQNVTLSCEQNLNHDAMYWYRQDPGQGLRLIYYSQIVNDFQKGDIAEGYSVSREKKESFPLTVTSAQKNPTAFYLCASSHPGQGFNEQYFGPGTRLTVT.

This chain connects TRBV5-6 to TRBJ1-1, with D possibly TRBD1 on 5 matching bases. Deletions cut 0 bases from V and 4 bases from J, with 10 bases between. Germline assignment: CDR1 SGHDT and CDR2 YYEEEE. The CDR3 length is 14 residues. CDR3 loop: CASSLGGRATEAFF. Here the CDR3 DNA reads TGTGCCAGCAGCTTGGGGGGCAGGGCCACTGAAGCTTTCTTT.

This chain uses TRBV6-5 with TRBJ1-5; 8 positions agree with TRBD1. CDR3 size: 15 residues. After removal of 6 bases from V and 0 bases from J, the junction contained 4 bases not matched to a gene. CDR1 and CDR2 (germline): MNHEY, SVGAGI. CDR3 sequence (DNA): TGTGCCAGCAGAACAGGGGGGGATAGCAATCAGCCCCAGCATTTT. The encoded protein is CASRTGGDSNQPQHF.